There are a few counts of the clone carrying this TCR beta chain. Its antigen is unknown. Each CDR3 protein is one row after TCRdb ran MiXCR on the 5' RACE reads. The data hold some 840,000 distinct CDR3 sequences, with 12% observed a single time. These data belong to a study of CD8 T cells in ankylosing spondylitis. Study-wide results and limits: Ankylosing spondylitis blood seemed to carry a telltale TCR beta motif made of eight highly homologous variants.

Per the germline V gene, CDR1 is SGHTA and CDR2 is FQGNSA. This CDR3 spans 15 amino acids. V lost 1 base and J 0 bases, leaving 7 bases between the germline ends. This sequence was found in a male donor with ankylosing spondylitis. The sample was blood, either unsorted or a sorted T cell fraction (not recorded which). This sequence joins TRBV7-2 and TRBJ2-1; D is ambiguous. CDR3 residues: CASSLVSDSYNEQFF. Written as DNA, the CDR3 is TGTGCCAGCAGCTTAGTGTCAGACTCCTACAATGAGCAGTTCTTC.